Sequencing of this TCR beta chain was carried out in a study of beta chain features in type 1 diabetes. General study results and limits: TCRB CDR3 length was moderately but significantly reduced in all four CD4+ subsets of Type 1 diabetes patients.

V was clipped by 8 bases and J by 0 bases, with 5 bases between them. Per the germline V gene, CDR1 is MDHEN and CDR2 is SYDVKM. The CDR3 is 11 amino acids. The authors reverse transcribed all of the isolated RNA, so sequencing captured expressed TCRB transcripts. Libraries were prepared by immunoSEQ multiplex PCR; TCRdb keeps only in-frame clonotypes and omits some of them. The sample has about 22,000 clones; roughly 56% are singletons. In the case of this clone: Its antigen is not identified.

The clonotype was recovered from a man younger than 35 with type 1 diabetes. Sequencing input: stem cell memory CD4+ T cells from blood. V and J are TRBV28 and TRBJ2-7; a weak D match, TRBD1 (5 bases). The CDR3 region is CASQGSYEQYF. CDR3 in DNA: TGTGCCAGCCAGGGCTCCTACGAGCAGTACTTC.